This is a list of T cell receptor beta chains from one sample in a study of cytomegalovirus exposure and HLA in healthy donors. Clones were sequenced by immunoSEQ multiplex PCR, and TCRdb holds only the in-frame ones, with some missing. This table has hundreds of thousands of clones, 75% to 90% appearing once. Sample: PBMCs. The receptors come from a woman aged 18-30 years in good health and CMV-seronegative. The conserved cysteine and the conserved F or W are not part of the CDR3 here. A clone size is listed for some rows: how often the clone was seen (once, few, many), or a class if it is expanded.

size: NA
V: TRBV27
J: TRBJ1-3
CDR3: ASSLTPPTEASGNTIY

size: few
V: TRBV27
J: TRBJ2-6
CDR3: ASSPLAGGLSGANVLT

size: NA
V: TRBV6-5
J: TRBJ1-6
CDR3: ASSLDRSSYNSPLH

size: NA
V: TRBV13
J: TRBJ2-1
CDR3: ASSLPQRGNYNEQF

size: NA
V: TRBV11-1
J: TRBJ1-1
CDR3: ASSSQITGLSTAF

size: NA
V: TRBV5-1
J: TRBJ2-5
CDR3: ASSSMGTGIAETQY

size: NA
V: TRBV7-9
J: TRBJ1-1
CDR3: ASSFINTEAF

size: NA
V: TRBV4-1
J: TRBJ2-3
CDR3: ASSQTEERRRYTQY

size: NA
V: TRBV25-1
J: TRBJ2-3
CDR3: ASSHSAGTQY

size: NA
V: TRBV4-1
J: TRBJ1-2
CDR3: ASSRDLGGGNGYT

size: NA
V: TRBV29-1
J: TRBJ2-2
CDR3: SVLPNTGELF

size: NA
V: TRBV9
J: TRBJ2-7
CDR3: ASSVGTSGYEQY

size: once
V: TRBV9
J: TRBJ1-2
CDR3: ASSAYSNYGYT

size: NA
V: TRBV25-1
J: TRBJ1-1
CDR3: ASSERGEFEAF

size: NA
V: TRBV4-2
J: TRBJ2-1
CDR3: ASSPSDSYNEQF

size: NA
V: TRBV19
J: TRBJ1-1
CDR3: ASNLGGTEAF

size: once
V: TRBV27
J: TRBJ1-2
CDR3: ASSTPQGGGYT

size: NA
V: TRBV30
J: TRBJ2-2
CDR3: AWSPEPGLHDTGELF

size: once
V: TRBV4-1
J: TRBJ2-1
CDR3: ASSHEMSASYNEQF

size: NA
V: TRBV19
J: TRBJ2-3
CDR3: ASSRLLRATDTQY

size: NA
V: TRBV6-5
J: TRBJ1-1
CDR3: ASSHQTAMNTEAF

size: NA
V: TRBV7-9
J: TRBJ2-5
CDR3: ASSFGQGEGETQY

size: NA
V: TRBV18
J: TRBJ1-5
CDR3: ASSPTRGNQPQH

size: NA
V: TRBV7-6
J: TRBJ2-7
CDR3: ASSPTAGQALPYEQY

size: NA
V: TRBV4-1
J: TRBJ2-1
CDR3: ASSQDFEWERF